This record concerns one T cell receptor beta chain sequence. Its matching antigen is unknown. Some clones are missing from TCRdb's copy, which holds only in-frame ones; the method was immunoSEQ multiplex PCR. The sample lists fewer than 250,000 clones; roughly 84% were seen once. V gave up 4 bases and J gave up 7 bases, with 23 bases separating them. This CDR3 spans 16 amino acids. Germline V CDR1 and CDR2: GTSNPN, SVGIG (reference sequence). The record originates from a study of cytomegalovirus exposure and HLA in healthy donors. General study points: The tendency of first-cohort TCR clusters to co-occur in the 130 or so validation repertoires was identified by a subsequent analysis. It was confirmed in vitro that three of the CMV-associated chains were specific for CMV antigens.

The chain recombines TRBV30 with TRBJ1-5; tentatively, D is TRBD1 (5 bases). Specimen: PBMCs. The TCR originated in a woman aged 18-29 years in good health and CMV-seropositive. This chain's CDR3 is CAWTGPAGEGVQPQHF. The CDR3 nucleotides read TGTGCCTGGACGGGACCGGCGGGGGAAGGGGTGCAGCCCCAGCATTTT.